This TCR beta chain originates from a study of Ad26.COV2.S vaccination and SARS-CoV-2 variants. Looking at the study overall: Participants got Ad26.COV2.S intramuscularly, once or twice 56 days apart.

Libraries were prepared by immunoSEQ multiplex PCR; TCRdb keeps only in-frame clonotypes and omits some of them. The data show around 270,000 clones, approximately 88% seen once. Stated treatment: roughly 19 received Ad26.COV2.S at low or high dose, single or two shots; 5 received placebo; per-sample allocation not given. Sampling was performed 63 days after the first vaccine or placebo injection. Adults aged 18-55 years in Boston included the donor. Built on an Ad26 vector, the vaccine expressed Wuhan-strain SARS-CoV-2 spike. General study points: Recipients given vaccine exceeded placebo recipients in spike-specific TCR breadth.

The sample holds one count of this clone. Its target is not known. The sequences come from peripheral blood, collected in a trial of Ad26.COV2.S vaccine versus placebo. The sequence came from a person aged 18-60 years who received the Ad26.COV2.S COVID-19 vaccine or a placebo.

CDR3 coding DNA: TGTGCCAGCAGCAGGGGACAGTCCATGAACACTGAAGCTTTCTTT. Its protein is CASSRGQSMNTEAFF. V is TRBV5-6 and J is TRBJ1-1, with 7 bases identical to TRBD1. This CDR3 has 15 amino acids. Looked up from germline, CDR1 is SGHDT and CDR2 is YYEEEE. V was pared by 4 bases and J by 0 bases, with 6 bases of the junction left unmatched.